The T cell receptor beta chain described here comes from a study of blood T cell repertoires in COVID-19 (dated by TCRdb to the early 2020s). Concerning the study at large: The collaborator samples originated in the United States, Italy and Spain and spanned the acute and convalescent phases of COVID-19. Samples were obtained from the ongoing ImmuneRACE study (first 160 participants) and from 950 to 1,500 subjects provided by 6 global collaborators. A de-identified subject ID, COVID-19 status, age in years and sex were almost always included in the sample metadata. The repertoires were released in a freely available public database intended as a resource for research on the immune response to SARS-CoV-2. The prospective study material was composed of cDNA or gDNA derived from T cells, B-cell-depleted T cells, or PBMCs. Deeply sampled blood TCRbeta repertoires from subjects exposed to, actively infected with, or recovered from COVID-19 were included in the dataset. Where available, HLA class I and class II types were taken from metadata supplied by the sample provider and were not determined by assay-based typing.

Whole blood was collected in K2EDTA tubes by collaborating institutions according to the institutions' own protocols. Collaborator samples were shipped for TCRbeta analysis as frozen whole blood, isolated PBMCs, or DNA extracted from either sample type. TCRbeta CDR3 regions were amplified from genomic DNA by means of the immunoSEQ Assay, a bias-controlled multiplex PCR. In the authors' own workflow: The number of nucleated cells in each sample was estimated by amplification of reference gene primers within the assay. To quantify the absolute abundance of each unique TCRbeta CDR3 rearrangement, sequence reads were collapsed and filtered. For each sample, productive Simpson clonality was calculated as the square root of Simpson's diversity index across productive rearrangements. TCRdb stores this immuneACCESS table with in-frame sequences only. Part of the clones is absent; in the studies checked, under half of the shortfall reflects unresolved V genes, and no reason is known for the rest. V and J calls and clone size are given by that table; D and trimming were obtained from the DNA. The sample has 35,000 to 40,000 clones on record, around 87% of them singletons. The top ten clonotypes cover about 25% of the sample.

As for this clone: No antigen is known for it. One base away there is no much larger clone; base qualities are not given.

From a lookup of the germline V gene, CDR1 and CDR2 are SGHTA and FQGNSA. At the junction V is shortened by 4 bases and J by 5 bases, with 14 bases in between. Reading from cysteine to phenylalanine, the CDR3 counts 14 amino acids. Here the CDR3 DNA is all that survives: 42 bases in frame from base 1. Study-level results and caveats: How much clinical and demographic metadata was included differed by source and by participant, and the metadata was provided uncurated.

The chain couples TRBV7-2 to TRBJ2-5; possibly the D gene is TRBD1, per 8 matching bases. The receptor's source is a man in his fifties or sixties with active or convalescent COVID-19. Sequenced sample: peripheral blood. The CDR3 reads CASSSRGRGETQYF. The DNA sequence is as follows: TGTGCCAGCAGCTCCAGGGGGCGGGGGGAGACCCAGTACTTC. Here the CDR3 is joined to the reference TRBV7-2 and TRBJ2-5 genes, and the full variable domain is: GAGVSQSPSNKVTEKGKDVELRCDPISGHTALYWYRQSLGQGLEFLIYFQGNSAPDKSGLPSDRFSAERTGGSVSTLTIQRTQQEDSAVYLCASSSRGRGETQYFGPGTRLLVL.